The 30 T cell receptor beta chains given below trace back to one sample, sequenced in a study of T cells in Graves' hyperthyroidism and ophthalmopathy. Amplification of TCR beta CDR3 regions was performed using RNA transcripts as template. HTBI primers were the set used in a first-round RT-PCR of the TCR CDR3. TCRdb re-called the multiplex PCR reads with MiXCR, one entry per CDR3 protein. Seen here are hundreds of thousands of distinct CDR3 sequences, about half observed once, and the top ten hold approximately 8.2%. What was sequenced was peripheral blood or thyroid tissue (not recorded which). All receptors come from a woman between 18 and 30 years old with Graves' hyperthyroidism.

Many counts were recorded for this clonotype. The junction differs from germline at one of its ends, possibly a read error. The chain combines TRBV12-3 or TRBV12-4 with TRBJ2-5; D is unclear. The CDR3 is 12 amino acids. CDR3 DNA: TGCGCCAGCAGCTTGTTAAAGGAGACCCAGTACTTC. This sequence encodes CASSLLKETQYF.

The chain carries TRBV2 and TRBJ1-3; D may be TRBD1 (5 bases). V was clipped by 6 bases and J by 3 bases, with 9 bases between them. The CDR3 covers 13 residues. CDR1 and CDR2 (germline): SNHLY, FYNNEI. The CDR3 spells CASRGTYGNTIYF. DNA for the CDR3: TGTGCCAGCAGGGGGACTTATGGAAACACCATATATTTT.

In its sample, this clonotype was seen a few times. The J gene is TRBJ1-1, the V gene TRBV7-3; D is uncertain. Germline V CDR1 and CDR2: SGHTA, FQGTGA. With 2 bases removed from V and 12 bases from J, the gap between germline ends came to 16 bases. This CDR3 contains 13 residues. This chain's CDR3 is CASSLGGTVGTFF. CDR3 nucleotide sequence: TGTGCCAGCAGCTTAGGCGGCACCGTTGGTACTTTCTTT.

This rearrangement joins TRBV7-3 to TRBJ1-1; D not resolved. V lost 4 bases to trimming and J lost 0 bases, with 9 bases between them. Germline-derived CDR1 and CDR2 are SGHTA and FQGTGA. The CDR3 is 14 residues long. CDR3 in DNA: TGTGCCAGCAGCTCTGCCGAATTGAACACTGAAGCTTTCTTT. Translated: CASSSAELNTEAFF.

The chain links TRBV25-1 to TRBJ1-2; tentative D call: TRBD1 (5 bases). CDR3 length equals 16 residues. Germline V CDR1 and CDR2: MGHDK, SYGVNS. V was cut by 4 bases and J by 5 bases, with 20 bases left in between. For the CDR3, the DNA is TGTGCCAGCAGTGCGAACCCGGCAGGGCTCGATTATGGCTACACCTTC. Its protein is CASSANPAGLDYGYTF.

The rearrangement uses TRBV20-1 and TRBJ1-4; D gene unclear. Looked up from germline, CDR1 is DFQATT and CDR2 is SNEGSKA (reference sequence). This CDR3 is built from 18 residues. V lost 1 base and J 8 bases, leaving 26 bases between the germline ends. The CDR3 DNA follows: TGCAGTGCTAGAGCGGGGAGCCACGAGCAGTACTTTGGCGAAAAACTGTTTTTT. Translated: CSARAGSHEQYFGEKLFF.

The chain joins TRBV10-3 to TRBJ1-2; 7 bases are a match to TRBD1. Trimming removed 7 bases from V and 5 bases from J; junction bases left unmatched: 1. The germline V gene encodes CDR1 ENHRY and CDR2 SYGVKD. The CDR3 length is 11 residues. CDR3 in amino acids: CAITQGYGYTF. As DNA, the CDR3 is TGTGCCATCACACAGGGGTATGGCTACACCTTC.

The chain employs TRBV7-9 and TRBJ2-5; a possible D gene is TRBD1 (6 bases). V gave up 5 bases and J gave up 5 bases, with 12 bases separating them. Germline CDR1 SEHNR, CDR2 FQNEAQ (reference sequence). This CDR3 is built from 13 residues. The CDR3 protein is CASSPTGMETQYF. The CDR3 DNA reads as TGTGCCAGCAGCCCTACAGGGATGGAGACCCAGTACTTC.

Only a few counts were recorded for this clonotype. CDR3: CASNLGDNDNQPQHF. CDR3 sequence (DNA): TGTGCCAGTAATCTCGGGGACAACGATAATCAGCCCCAGCATTTT. This sequence joins TRBV19 and TRBJ1-5; tentative D call: TRBD1 (6 bases). Per germline, CDR1 LNHDA and CDR2 SQIVND (reference sequence). This CDR3 region has 15 residues. Between the trimmed V and J ends, which lost 7 bases and 4 bases, there was a span of 17 bases.

This clonotype was observed a few times. The chain couples TRBV12-3 or TRBV12-4 to TRBJ1-1; maybe TRBD1 (5 bases). This CDR3 has 13 amino acids. The germline V and J ends were trimmed by 3 bases and 11 bases, with 16 bases remaining between them. CDR3 sequence (DNA): TGTGCCAGCAGTTTTGGGCAGGGTCGTTCGGCTTTCTTT. The encoded protein is CASSFGQGRSAFF.

This clonotype was recorded a few times. J is TRBJ1-2 and V is TRBV20-1, with 11 bases aligning to TRBD1. The CDR3 is made up of 13 amino acids. Germline lookup yields CDR1 DFQATT and CDR2 SNEGSKA (reference sequence). The V and J ends lost 5 bases and 6 bases, in that order; junction bases with no gene match: 5. This CDR3 reads CSAARGQGDGYTF. CDR3 sequence (DNA): TGCAGTGCTGCTCGGGGACAGGGGGATGGCTACACCTTC.

The chain is built from TRBV7-9 and TRBJ1-2; 10 bases match TRBD1. Germline loops: CDR1 SEHNR, CDR2 FQNEAQ (reference sequence). V shed 6 bases, J shed 8 bases, and the junction held 12 bases outside the gene matches. This CDR3 is built from 15 residues. As DNA, the CDR3 is TGTGCCAGCAGGAAAACCGGGACAGGGGATGAGGGCTACACCTTC. Protein: CASRKTGTGDEGYTF.

This clonotype was seen a handful of times. CDR3 residues: CASSLGAGLMNTEAFF. CDR3 in DNA: TGTGCCAGTAGTCTAGGGGCAGGACTCATGAACACTGAAGCTTTCTTT. V is TRBV19 and J is TRBJ1-1, with TRBD1 as a possible D gene (5 bases). CDR1 is LNHDA, CDR2 SQIVND, per germline (reference sequence). CDR3 length: 16 amino acids. Trimming stripped 5 bases from V and 0 bases from J, with 16 bases between. Full variable domain (outside the CDR3, taken from reference TRBV19 and TRBJ1-1): DGGITQSPKYLFRKEGQNVTLSCEQNLNHDAMYWYRQDPGQGLRLIYYSQIVNDFQKGDIAEGYSVSREKKESFPLTVTSAQKNPTAFYLCASSLGAGLMNTEAFFGQGTRLTVV.

This clonotype was counted between two and nine times. J is TRBJ1-2 and V is TRBV11-2; D not resolved. Trimming took 1 base from V and 6 from J, leaving 15 bases between them. The CDR3 is made up of 15 amino acids. Germline CDR1 is SGHAT and CDR2 is FQNNGV. The CDR3, as DNA: TGTGCCAGCAGCTTAGCTGGTTACAGAGCCAATGGCTACACCTTC. Translating gives CASSLAGYRANGYTF.

The V call is TRBV12-3 or TRBV12-4, the J call TRBJ2-7; TRBD2 is a possible D gene (6 bases). CDR3 length: 15 amino acids. Trimming left V 7 bases short and J 6 bases short, with 22 bases between. In DNA, the CDR3 is TGTGCCAGCAACACACCGGGACTTGGTCGAGGCGAGCAGTACTTC. Translating gives CASNTPGLGRGEQYF.

The chain uses TRBV11-1 and TRBJ1-6; D is perhaps TRBD1 (6 bases). Trimming pared 4 bases from V and 9 bases from J, leaving 13 bases between. The CDR3 contains 14 residues. Germline CDR1 and CDR2: SGHAT and FQDESV (reference sequence). In DNA, the CDR3 is TGTGCCAGCAGCTACAACAGGGAGAGTTCACCCCTCCACTTT. Translating it yields CASSYNRESSPLHF.

The chain combines TRBV7-9 with TRBJ1-6; D is perhaps TRBD1 (5 bases). This CDR3 comprises 14 residues. Germline-derived CDR1 and CDR2 are SEHNR and FQNEAQ (reference sequence). Deletions cut 3 bases from V and 9 bases from J, with 12 bases between. CDR3 nucleotide sequence: TGTGCCAGCAGCTTTGGGGCGGAGAGTTCACCCCTCCACTTT. Its translation is CASSFGAESSPLHF.

This clonotype was counted between two and nine times. This chain connects TRBV10-3 to TRBJ2-1; D assignment may be TRBD1 or TRBD2 (5 bases each). CDR1 is ENHRY and CDR2 is SYGVKD in the germline V gene. Between the trimmed V and J ends, which lost 2 bases and 9 bases, there was a span of 11 bases. The CDR3 extends over 13 amino acids. The CDR3 loop is CAISEEGTGEQFF. CDR3 nucleotide sequence: TGTGCCATCAGTGAGGAAGGGACGGGTGAGCAGTTCTTC.

The count of this clonotype is one. The V gene is TRBV7-6, the J gene TRBJ2-7; 12 nucleotides line up with TRBD2. Per the germline V gene, CDR1 is SGHVS and CDR2 is FNYEAQ. The CDR3 spans 15 residues. Unmatched junction bases numbered 6, after V lost 6 bases and J lost 3 bases. CDR3 region: CASSPSGRAGYEQYF. The CDR3 DNA reads TGTGCCAGCAGTCCTAGCGGGAGGGCCGGCTACGAGCAGTACTTC.

The chain has TRBV11-1 and TRBJ2-5; D might be TRBD1 (5 bases). Germline V gene data show CDR1 as SGHAT and CDR2 as FQDESV (reference sequence). V was pared by 0 bases and J by 3 bases, with 8 bases between. The CDR3 is 14 amino acids. The CDR3 DNA reads as TGTGCCAGCAGCTTAGCGGAAGGGGAAGAGACCCAGTACTTC. It translates to CASSLAEGEETQYF.

This clonotype has more than one count but fewer than ten. The chain carries TRBV20-1 and TRBJ1-1; D might be TRBD1 (5 bases). In germline, CDR1 is DFQATT, CDR2 SNEGSKA (reference sequence). The CDR3 consists of 13 residues. CDR3 residues: CSWDGRPNTEAFF. CDR3 coding DNA: TGCAGCTGGGACGGACGACCGAACACTGAAGCTTTCTTT.

This chain uses TRBV19 with TRBJ1-5; D may be TRBD1 (6 bases). Germline V gene sequence: CDR1 LNHDA, CDR2 SQIVND (reference sequence). The CDR3 runs 15 residues. The V and J ends lost 6 bases and 3 bases respectively, with 15 bases between them. The CDR3 loop reads CASSGLDRHNQPQHF. CDR3 sequence (DNA): TGTGCCAGTAGCGGACTAGACAGGCACAATCAGCCCCAGCATTTT.

V usage is TRBV2 and J usage is TRBJ1-2; D ambiguous. The length of the CDR3 is 12 residues. Per the germline V gene, CDR1 is SNHLY and CDR2 is FYNNEI. The CDR3 spells CATSIGIGGYTF. CDR3 bases: TGTGCTACCAGCATAGGGATTGGTGGCTACACCTTC.

The V and J genes are TRBV10-3 and TRBJ2-7, with TRBD2 matching 8 bases. J lost 9 bases, V lost 10 bases, and 20 bases had no gene match. The germline CDR1 and CDR2 sequences are ENHRY and SYGVKD. This CDR3 is built from 15 residues. The CDR3 DNA reads TGTGCCAGCACTTCCCCCTCGGCTAGCGGGTGGGTGCAGTACTTC. Encoded protein: CASTSPSASGWVQYF.

The rearrangement links TRBV19 to TRBJ1-5; TRBD1 matches 9 bases. The junction had 4 bases not matched to a gene; V was cut back by 5 bases and J by 2 bases. CDR3 length: 15 residues. Looked up from germline, CDR1 is LNHDA and CDR2 is SQIVND (reference sequence). The CDR3 spells CASSEQGARNQPQHF. The CDR3 coding sequence is TGTGCCAGTAGTGAACAGGGGGCGCGCAATCAGCCCCAGCATTTT.

This clonotype has a count of ten or more. The DNA of the CDR3 is TGTGCCAGCAGCTTAACGAGGAATCAGCCCCAGCATTTT. Protein product: CASSLTRNQPQHF. The chain couples TRBV7-3 to TRBJ1-5; D is unclear. Trimming cost V 0 bases and J 4 bases, with 4 bases left between them. This CDR3 has 13 amino acids. Germline V gene data show CDR1 as SGHTA and CDR2 as FQGTGA.

The table lists this clonotype with a few counts. This chain uses TRBV7-2 with TRBJ2-7; unclear D gene. This CDR3 comprises 12 residues. Germline V gene lookup returns CDR1 SGHTA and CDR2 FQGNSA. Trimming stripped 5 bases from V and 6 bases from J, with 11 bases between. In DNA form, the CDR3 reads TGTGCCAGCAGCCAAGATCAAGGCGAGCAGTACTTC. Translated, it gives CASSQDQGEQYF.

The chain joins TRBV20-1 to TRBJ1-2, with 9 positions matching TRBD1. The germline gives CDR1 DFQATT, CDR2 SNEGSKA (reference sequence). V shed 1 base and J 8 bases; nucleotides not matched to a gene: 5. This CDR3 contains 13 residues. CDR3 sequence: CSARGGQGRGYTF. The CDR3 DNA sequence: TGCAGTGCTAGAGGGGGACAGGGACGGGGCTACACCTTC.

This clonotype was observed at least ten times. The rearrangement joins TRBV29-1 to TRBJ2-2, with D unclear. The CDR3 length is 14 residues. CDR1 and CDR2 from the germline V gene are SQVTM and ANQGSEA. The V end was cut by 4 bases, the J end by 5 bases, with 14 bases between. CDR3 coding DNA: TGCAGCGTTGCCAGGACCAGCCAGACCGGGGAGCTGTTTTTT. It translates to CSVARTSQTGELFF.

V and J are TRBV7-6 and TRBJ2-7, with D perhaps matching TRBD2 (5 bases). Germline V gene data show CDR1 as SGHVS and CDR2 as FNYEAQ. The CDR3 has 13 residues. Trimming shortened V by 6 bases and J by 0 bases, and 9 bases separated the two germline ends. CDR3: CASSPGNSYEQYF. For the CDR3, the DNA is TGTGCCAGCAGTCCCGGGAACTCCTACGAGCAGTACTTC.